Below are 19 T cell receptor beta chains sequenced from a single sample in a study of blood T cell repertoires in COVID-19. TCRdb keeps only in-frame clones here, not all; method: immunoSEQ multiplex PCR. The data hold 650,000 to 800,000 clones, with 70% to 90% observed a single time. Sequencing input: peripheral blood. These receptor sequences come from a woman aged 18-29 years with acute or convalescent COVID-19.

The V call is TRBV5-6, the J call TRBJ1-4; 7 bases are shared with TRBD1. This CDR3 region has 15 residues. Trimming removed 0 bases from V and 6 bases from J; junction bases left unmatched: 5. Germline-derived CDR1 and CDR2 are SGHDT and YYEEEE. For the CDR3, the DNA is TGTGCCAGCAGCTTGGCGGGGACAGAGGATGAAAAACTGTTTTTT. The encoded protein is CASSLAGTEDEKLFF.

The genes are TRBV19 and TRBJ1-4; 11 bases align to TRBD1. CDR1 and CDR2 from the germline V gene are LNHDA and SQIVND (reference sequence). After removal of 3 bases from V and 6 bases from J, the junction contained 0 bases not matched to a gene. CDR3 length: 14 amino acids. The CDR3 region is CASSMDRGHEKLFF. In nucleotides, the CDR3 is TGTGCCAGTAGTATGGACAGGGGGCATGAAAAACTGTTTTTT.

This clone was observed a few times. This rearrangement joins TRBV18 to TRBJ1-2, with D possibly being TRBD1 (5 bases). Trimming stripped 5 bases from V and 6 bases from J, with 19 bases between. The CDR3 extends over 15 amino acids. Germline loops: CDR1 KGHSH, CDR2 LQKENI. CDR3 residues: CASSSRQHSLDGYTF. As DNA, the CDR3 is TGTGCCAGCTCATCTCGACAGCATTCCCTCGATGGCTACACCTTC. Full variable domain (remainder filled in from reference TRBV18 and TRBJ1-2): NAGVMQNPRHLVRRRGQEARLRCSPMKGHSHVYWYRQLPEEGLKFMVYLQKENIIDESGMPKERFSAEFPKEGPSILRIQQVVRGDSAAYFCASSSRQHSLDGYTFGSGTRLTVV.

This clone was counted only a few times. Other DNA variants within this sample encode the same CDR3. The chain employs TRBV6-5 and TRBJ1-2; 7 bases align to TRBD1. Germline CDR1 reads MNHEY; CDR2 reads SVGAGI. This CDR3 has 11 residues. Unmatched junction bases numbered 1, after V lost 8 bases and J lost 4 bases. In DNA form, the CDR3 reads TGTGCCAGCCACAGGGGCTATGGCTACACCTTC. This gives the protein CASHRGYGYTF.

The chain combines TRBV27 with TRBJ1-3; 10 bases fit TRBD1. This CDR3 is 17 amino acids long. V lost 5 bases and J lost 4; bases outside the gene matches: 11. In germline, CDR1 is MNHEY, CDR2 SMNVEV (reference sequence). The CDR3 spells CASSPRGGQGLGNTIYF. As DNA, the CDR3 is TGTGCCAGCAGTCCTAGGGGGGGACAGGGGTTAGGAAACACCATATATTTT.

The V call is TRBV7-6, the J call TRBJ2-5; 12 positions match TRBD2. Germline values: CDR1 SGHVS, CDR2 FNYEAQ. With V trimmed by 5 bases and J by 5 bases, 12 bases remained unmatched. This CDR3 comprises 17 residues. The CDR3 loop is CASSPNNLAGGVETQYF. The CDR3 nucleotides are TGTGCCAGCAGCCCCAACAACCTAGCGGGGGGGGTTGAGACCCAGTACTTC.

This clone was recorded once. This rearrangement joins TRBV6-2 or TRBV6-3 to TRBJ2-3; TRBD2 matches 8 bases. This CDR3 is 15 amino acids long. Germline V gene lookup returns CDR1 MNHEY and CDR2 SVGEGT. With 2 bases clipped from V and 2 bases from J, the junction kept 3 bases outside the gene matches. This CDR3 reads CASSYVAGHTDTQYF. The CDR3 DNA reads TGTGCCAGCAGTTACGTAGCGGGGCACACAGATACGCAGTATTTT.

This CDR3 reads CARTCEEEYEQYF. The CDR3 DNA reads TGTGCCAGGACGTGTGAGGAAGAATACGAGCAGTACTTC. The chain couples TRBV27 to TRBJ2-7; no clear D gene. The CDR3 loop spans 13 amino acids. Trimming pared 9 bases from V and 4 bases from J, leaving 16 bases between. Germline lookup yields CDR1 MNHEY and CDR2 SMNVEV (reference sequence).

V is TRBV4-3 and J is TRBJ2-7; TRBD2 might be the D (5 bases). Trimming stripped 6 bases from V and 5 bases from J, with 20 bases between. The CDR3 consists of 15 residues. CDR1 LGHNA and CDR2 YSLEER come from the germline V gene. The CDR3 nucleotides read TGCGCCAGCAGTGAAACTTGGGGATCCGGGAACGAGCAGTACTTC. The encoded protein is CASSETWGSGNEQYF.

This chain connects TRBV24-1 to TRBJ2-2; possible D gene TRBD1, 6 bases. Germline CDR1 KGHDR, CDR2 SFDVKD. There are 15 residues in the CDR3. Trimming pared 2 bases from V and 5 bases from J, leaving 11 bases between. The CDR3 reads CATSDYTGRTGELFF. The CDR3 DNA reads TGTGCCACCAGTGATTATACAGGGAGAACCGGGGAGCTGTTTTTT.

The rearrangement links TRBV28 to TRBJ1-4, with D perhaps TRBD1 (6 bases). The CDR3 consists of 14 residues. Trimming shortened V by 6 bases and J by 5 bases, and 13 bases separated the two germline ends. Germline V gene sequence: CDR1 MDHEN, CDR2 SYDVKM. The CDR3 DNA sequence: TGTGCCAGCAGAATAGGGGGGGAAAATGAAAAACTGTTTTTT. Protein sequence: CASRIGGENEKLFF.

This chain links TRBV5-8 with TRBJ1-2; D is perhaps TRBD1 (5 bases). The CDR3 contains 15 residues. The germline V gene has CDR1 SGHTS and CDR2 YDEGEE. Trimming stripped 0 bases from V and 3 bases from J, with 12 bases between. CDR3 amino acids: CASSLEGNRDYGYTF. CDR3 DNA sequence: TGTGCCAGCAGCTTGGAGGGGAATCGAGACTATGGCTACACCTTC.

The chain has TRBV6-5 and TRBJ1-2; the D is unclear. V dropped 2 bases and J dropped 7 bases, with 17 bases sitting between them. CDR1 and CDR2 from the germline V gene are MNHEY and SVGAGI. The CDR3 sequence is 15 residues long. The CDR3 region has the DNA TGTGCCAGCAGTTACCCGGAGTCGGCTTCGAGTGGCTACACCTTC. Translating it yields CASSYPESASSGYTF.

CDR3 amino acids: CASSPGPAGALSSGANVLTF. The CDR3 DNA is TGTGCCAGCAGCCCCGGTCCCGCAGGGGCGCTATCGTCTGGGGCCAACGTCCTGACTTTC. This chain connects TRBV13 to TRBJ2-6, with D tentatively TRBD1 (6 bases). The germline gives CDR1 PRHDT, CDR2 FYEKMQ (reference sequence). The V end lost 5 bases, the J end lost 1 base, and 24 bases lay between the germline ends. CDR3 length equals 20 residues.

This chain links TRBV12-3 or TRBV12-4 with TRBJ1-2, with D maybe TRBD1 (5 bases). With 5 bases removed from V and 6 bases from J, the gap between germline ends came to 10 bases. The length of the CDR3 is 12 residues. In nucleotides, the CDR3 is TGTGCCAGCAGTACAGGACCGAATGGCTACACCTTC. It codes for CASSTGPNGYTF.

The rearrangement links TRBV4-3 to TRBJ1-2, with D perhaps matching TRBD1 (6 bases). With 1 base removed from V and 3 bases from J, the gap between germline ends came to 9 bases. Germline-derived CDR1 and CDR2 are LGHNA and YSLEER. This CDR3 region has 14 residues. DNA of the CDR3: TGCGCCAGCAGCCAAGGTGGGGGCGACTATGGCTACACCTTC. Its protein product is CASSQGGGDYGYTF.

V and J are TRBV7-2 and TRBJ1-3, with TRBD1 matching 8 bases. The CDR3 covers 14 residues. V shed 8 bases and J 2 bases; nucleotides not matched to a gene: 5. Germline CDR1 SGHTA, CDR2 FQGNSA. In DNA, the CDR3 is TGTGCCAGCGGCAGGGGGCAGGCTGGAAACACCATATATTTT. Amino acids: CASGRGQAGNTIYF. Full variable domain (outside the CDR3, taken from reference TRBV7-2 and TRBJ1-3): GAGVSQSPSNKVTEKGKDVELRCDPISGHTALYWYRQSLGQGLEFLIYFQGNSAPDKSGLPSDRFSAERTGGSVSTLTIQRTQQEDSAVYLCASGRGQAGNTIYFGEGSWLTVV.

The chain recombines TRBV4-2 with TRBJ1-5, with D uncertain. V shed 1 base and J shed 0 bases, with 16 bases lying between them. Germline CDR1 reads LGHNA; CDR2 reads YNFKEQ. The CDR3 contains 18 residues. Here the CDR3 reads CASSQGYGEAISNQPQHF. Here the CDR3 DNA reads TGTGCCAGCAGCCAAGGCTACGGGGAGGCCATTAGCAATCAGCCCCAGCATTTT.

This clone was counted once. The chain is built from TRBV6-6 and TRBJ1-1, with TRBD1 identical over 7 bases. CDR1 is MNHNY, CDR2 SVGAGI, per germline (reference sequence). The CDR3 is 15 residues long. The trim removed 7 bases at V and 0 bases at J, leaving 8 bases unmatched. CDR3 sequence reads: CASISGQFMNTEAFF. CDR3 DNA sequence: TGTGCCAGCATCTCGGGACAGTTCATGAACACTGAAGCTTTCTTT.